These T cell receptor beta chains were read from a single sample in a study of T cells in Graves' hyperthyroidism and ophthalmopathy. TCRdb re-called the multiplex PCR reads through MiXCR, storing one row per CDR3 protein. This sample has about 380,000 distinct CDR3 sequences, with 14% found just once. Sequencing was done on a sample of blood. The receptors were gathered from a woman aged 55 to 70 with Graves' hyperthyroidism. Both conserved end residues are part of each CDR3. The D gene is left open where the match is weak. A row's size may be missing; if present it is once, few, many or a size class.

TRBV29-1	TRBJ1-4	many	NA	TGCAGCGCCTCAGGGGATGGAGTTGAAAAACTGTTTTTT	CSASGDGVEKLFF
TRBV19	TRBJ2-7	few	TRBD1	TGTGCCAGTAGTAGCGGGGACAGGTATTACGAGCAGTACTTC	CASSSGDRYYEQYF
TRBV27	TRBJ1-5	many	NA	TGTGCCAGCAGTTTTTCAAGCCTCCGGCAGCCCCAGCATTTT	CASSFSSLRQPQHF
TRBV28	TRBJ2-2	many	NA	TGTGCCAGCAGCCCGCCGGAGGGGCGAGGGGCCACCGGGGAGCTGTTTTTT	CASSPPEGRGATGELFF
TRBV12-3/TRBV12-4	TRBJ2-2	many	TRBD2	TGTGCCAGCAGCCAGGCGGCGCCTAGCGGGAGTCTCGCCGGGGAGCTGTTTTTT	CASSQAAPSGSLAGELFF
TRBV30	TRBJ2-1	NA	TRBD2	TGTGCCTGGAGTAGCGGGAGGGTTACTGAGCAGTTCTTC	CAWSSGRVTEQFF
TRBV12-3/TRBV12-4	TRBJ2-3	many	TRBD1	TGTGCCAGCAGTTTGGGACAGGTGCGCCCAGATACGCAGTATTTT	CASSLGQVRPDTQYF
TRBV28	TRBJ1-5	many	NA	TGTGCCAGCAGTTTACCCGACAGCAATCAGCCCCAGCATTTT	CASSLPDSNQPQHF
TRBV11-2	TRBJ2-1	many	NA	TGTGCCAGCAGCCCCGGGCGGACGTCCTACAATGAGCAGTTCTTC	CASSPGRTSYNEQFF
TRBV11-3	TRBJ2-5	NA	NA	TGTGCCAGCAGCTTAGGCCCCGAGGTGGTGGAGACCCAGTACTTC	CASSLGPEVVETQYF
TRBV10-3	TRBJ2-7	many	NA	TGTGCCATCAGTGTAACAGGGGAGCAGTACTTC	CAISVTGEQYF
TRBV18	TRBJ2-1	many	TRBD2	TGTGCCAGCTCACCACCGGGAGCGGGAGTTAGAGGCTATGAGCAGTTCTTC	CASSPPGAGVRGYEQFF
TRBV11-3	TRBJ1-1	many	NA	TGTGCCAGCAGCCTGCTCTTCGGGGTGAACACTGAAGCTTTCTTT	CASSLLFGVNTEAFF
TRBV6-1	TRBJ2-7	NA	TRBD2	TGTGCCAGCAGACGGACTAGCGGGAGGGCCGAGCAGTACTTC	CASRRTSGRAEQYF
TRBV5-1	TRBJ1-1	many	TRBD1	TGCGCCAGCAGCTTCGGGACAGGGGGTGGCACTGAAGCTTTCTTT	CASSFGTGGGTEAFF
TRBV20-1	TRBJ2-3	few	NA	TGCAGTGCTTATCTACCGGGGCAAGATACGCAGTATTTT	CSAYLPGQDTQYF
TRBV6-1	TRBJ2-1	many	NA	TGTGCCAGCAGCGAGTCCATACTCTCCTACAATGAGCAGTTCTTC	CASSESILSYNEQFF
TRBV6-1	TRBJ2-7	NA	NA	TGTGCCAGCAGTCCCGGGACACACAGAGGCGAGCAGTACTTC	CASSPGTHRGEQYF
TRBV7-8	TRBJ1-1	many	NA	TGTGCCAGCAGCTTAGCGTGGGGTGAGGACACTGAAGCTTTCTTT	CASSLAWGEDTEAFF
TRBV19	TRBJ2-3	few	NA	TGTGCCAGTAGTATTCTAGGACCATCTCCCCACGATACGCAGTATTTT	CASSILGPSPHDTQYF
TRBV5-6	TRBJ2-7	few	NA	TGTGCCAGCAGCGGGACACCAACCTACGAGCAGTACTTC	CASSGTPTYEQYF
TRBV12-3/TRBV12-4	TRBJ2-2	many	NA	TGTGCCAGCAGACGGTCGTCAACCAGGACCGGGGAGCTGTTTTTT	CASRRSSTRTGELFF
TRBV20-1	TRBJ2-1	many	NA	TGCAGTGCTAGGGGCTTTTTCCGTGGGAGCTCCTACAATGAGCAGTTCTTC	CSARGFFRGSSYNEQFF
TRBV3-1	TRBJ2-7	few	TRBD2	TGTGCCAGCCGCCCCCGGACTAGCAGTGAGCAGTACTTC	CASRPRTSSEQYF
TRBV20-1	TRBJ2-1	many	TRBD2	TGCAGTGCTAGAACCGGGACTAGCGGGGGGGCGGAGCAGTTCTTC	CSARTGTSGGAEQFF
TRBV10-1	TRBJ2-1	many	TRBD2	TGCGCCAGCAGTGAGTTGTTAGCGGGAGGGTCTGAGCAGTTCTTC	CASSELLAGGSEQFF
TRBV4-1	TRBJ1-4	many	NA	TGCGCCAGCAGCCGAGCGACAGCGACTAATGAAAAACTGTTTTTT	CASSRATATNEKLFF
TRBV6-2/TRBV6-3	TRBJ2-1	many	NA	TGTGCCAGCAGTTACGGCAGGGGCTCCTACAATGAGCAGTTCTTC	CASSYGRGSYNEQFF
TRBV20-1	TRBJ1-1	many	NA	TGCAGTGCTCTCTCCGTTAGGGGTAGCACTGAAGCTTTCTTT	CSALSVRGSTEAFF
TRBV12-3/TRBV12-4	TRBJ2-6	few	NA	TGTGCCAGCAGTTCCCTGGGGGGCTCTGAGGCCAACGTCCTGACTTTC	CASSSLGGSEANVLTF
TRBV29-1	TRBJ2-3	NA	NA	TGCAGCGTTGAACCTCAGGTAGCTAGCACAGATACGCAGTATTTT	CSVEPQVASTDTQYF
TRBV2	TRBJ1-2	NA	TRBD1	TGTGCCAGCAGGTCACAGGGGAGTGGCTACACCTTC	CASRSQGSGYTF
TRBV4-1	TRBJ2-3	NA	NA	TGCGCCAGCAGCCAAACCCGGGACAACACAGATACGCAGTATTTT	CASSQTRDNTDTQYF
TRBV6-1	TRBJ2-2	many	NA	TGTGCCAGCAGTCCGTACGGGGCCGTGAACACCGGGGAGCTGTTTTTT	CASSPYGAVNTGELFF
TRBV2	TRBJ2-3	many	NA	TGTGCCAGCAGGAGGACTTTCAGCACAGATACGCAGTATTTT	CASRRTFSTDTQYF
TRBV29-1	TRBJ2-1	many	TRBD2	TGCAGCGTTAGAGGGACTAGCGGGAGATCGCGAGAGCAGTTCTTC	CSVRGTSGRSREQFF
TRBV20-1	TRBJ2-7	many	TRBD2	TGCAGTGCCCAGATCGGGGGGAGCTCCTACGAGCAGTACTTC	CSAQIGGSSYEQYF
TRBV2	TRBJ2-1	many	TRBD2	TGTGCCAGCAGTGAGGTGGGACTAGCGGAGTACAATGAGCAGTTCTTC	CASSEVGLAEYNEQFF
TRBV9	TRBJ2-7	few	NA	TGTGCCAGCAGCGGAGGGACTCACTACGAGCAGTACTTC	CASSGGTHYEQYF
TRBV28	TRBJ1-5	many	NA	TGTGCCAGCAGTTTTGGGTGGGGGGCTGATCAGCCCCAGCATTTT	CASSFGWGADQPQHF
TRBV6-1	TRBJ2-2	NA	NA	TGTGCCAGCAGCTACGGGCGGTACACCGGGGAGCTGTTTTTT	CASSYGRYTGELFF
TRBV28	TRBJ1-5	many	TRBD1	TGTGCCAGCAGTTCACTATTAATCAGGGGGCGAGTAGATAATCAGCCCCAGCATTTT	CASSSLLIRGRVDNQPQHF
TRBV29-1	TRBJ1-2	NA	NA	TGCAGCGTTGCGAAGGAGTTCTATGGCTACACCTTC	CSVAKEFYGYTF
TRBV29-1	TRBJ2-7	NA	NA	TGCAGCGCCGCCCGACAGGAGGGCTACGAGCAGTACTTC	CSAARQEGYEQYF
TRBV5-4	TRBJ1-2	NA	TRBD1	TGTGCCAGCAGCTTGGCCGAAGGGGGCGGGGGCTACACCTTC	CASSLAEGGGGYTF
TRBV29-1	TRBJ2-7	NA	NA	TGCAGCGTTGGGCCCGGGACGTCCGAGCAGTACTTC	CSVGPGTSEQYF
TRBV28	TRBJ1-5	many	NA	TGTGCCAGCAGTCCCCGCGGCCCGAGTCAGCCCCAGCATTTT	CASSPRGPSQPQHF
TRBV11-3	TRBJ1-1	few	NA	TGTGCCAGCAGTACGGGGCTTATGAACACTGAAGCTTTCTTT	CASSTGLMNTEAFF
TRBV5-1	TRBJ2-7	NA	NA	TGCGCCAGCAACTCCGGGACCCCCTACGAGCAGTACTTC	CASNSGTPYEQYF
TRBV12-5	TRBJ2-1	NA	TRBD2	TGTGCTAGTGGTCCAGCAACCGGGACTAGCGGGCATGAGTTCTTC	CASGPATGTSGHEFF
TRBV20-1	TRBJ2-7	many	TRBD2	TGCAGTGCCGGGGGGGCTAGCGCACTCGAGCAGTACTTC	CSAGGASALEQYF
TRBV12-3/TRBV12-4	TRBJ2-2	many	NA	TGTGCCAGCAGTTTAGGGGCCGGAACCGGGGAGCTGTTTTTT	CASSLGAGTGELFF
TRBV20-1	TRBJ2-2	NA	NA	TGCAGTGCTAGAGAGAGGACAGCGGGCACCGGGGAGCTGTTTTTT	CSARERTAGTGELFF
TRBV11-2	TRBJ1-1	many	NA	TGTGCCAGCAGAGGAACAGGGACAGCTTTCTTT	CASRGTGTAFF
TRBV2	TRBJ2-7	many	TRBD1	TGTGCCAGCAGCAGGGACAGGAGAGGATACGAGCAGTACTTC	CASSRDRRGYEQYF